One sample yielded the 12 T cell receptor beta chains listed below, sequenced in a study of neoadjuvant anti-PD-1 for oral cavity cancer. The assay was immunoSEQ multiplex PCR, and TCRdb's table has in-frame clones only and misses some. This table holds roughly 10,000 clones, 45% to 60% found once. The source material was tumor tissue, sampled before nivolumab (anti-PD-1) treatment. The receptors shown here come from a person aged 40 to 85 with oral cavity squamous cell carcinoma.

The V call is TRBV18, the J call TRBJ1-6; D call uncertain. V lost 3 bases to trimming and J lost 11 bases, with 14 bases between them. Germline CDR1 reads KGHSH; CDR2 reads LQKENI. This CDR3 region has 14 residues. CDR3 in DNA: TGTGCCAGCTCACCTAACCCCCTTGGAGCACCCCTCCACTTT. It encodes CASSPNPLGAPLHF.

Here the CDR3 DNA reads TGTGCCAGCAGCTTAGATTGGACGGGGGCTGGAGGCTACACCTTC. The encoded protein is CASSLDWTGAGGYTF. The rearrangement uses TRBV11-2 and TRBJ1-2; the D gene is possibly TRBD1 (6 bases). Germline loops: CDR1 SGHAT, CDR2 FQNNGV. CDR3 length equals 15 residues. V dropped 0 bases and J dropped 8 bases, with 16 bases sitting between them.

The chain couples TRBV2 to TRBJ2-3; TRBD1 might be the D (6 bases). V lost 3 bases, J lost 2 bases, and 12 bases lay in between. CDR3 length: 15 amino acids. Germline-derived CDR1 and CDR2 are SNHLY and FYNNEI. CDR3 protein: CASSDQGIATDTQYF. Here the CDR3 DNA reads TGTGCCAGCAGTGATCAGGGGATAGCCACAGATACGCAGTATTTT. Based on the CDR3 plus reference TRBV2 and TRBJ2-3, the full variable domain is EPEVTQTPSHQVTQMGQEVILRCVPISNHLYFYWYRQILGQKVEFLVSFYNNEISEKSEIFDDQFSVERPDGSNFTLKIRSTKLEDSAMYFCASSDQGIATDTQYFGPGTRLTVL.

The V and J genes are TRBV21-1 and TRBJ2-2; the DNA was not compared with TRBD2, the D call given in the table. TRBV21-1 is designated a pseudogene. CDR3 length equals 14 residues. This CDR3 is CASSPSVRAGELFF. The CDR3 region has the DNA TGTGCCAGCAGTCCCTCCGTCCGGGCCGGGGAGCTGTTTTTT.

This chain links TRBV7-2 with TRBJ2-1, with 7 bases lining up with TRBD1. Germline-derived CDR1 and CDR2 are SGHTA and FQGNSA. Trimming at V came to 5 bases and at J to 5 bases, leaving 3 bases not matched to a gene. This CDR3 is built from 13 residues. The CDR3 spells CASSRRGHNEQFF. The CDR3 nucleotides read TGTGCCAGCAGCCGAAGGGGGCACAATGAGCAGTTCTTC. Full variable domain (missing parts from reference TRBV7-2 and TRBJ2-1): GAGVSQSPSNKVTEKGKDVELRCDPISGHTALYWYRQSLGQGLEFLIYFQGNSAPDKSGLPSDRFSAERTGGSVSTLTIQRTQQEDSAVYLCASSRRGHNEQFFGPGTRLTVL.

Relative to its sample, this clone is medium-sized. The chain links TRBV5-3 to TRBJ2-4; 7 bases match TRBD1. TRBV5-3 is marked as an open reading frame, function uncertain. V was pared by 0 bases and J by 1 base, with 4 bases of the junction left unmatched. This CDR3 comprises 16 residues. CDR3 sequence reads: CARSLGQGKAKNIQYF. CDR3 nucleotides: TGTGCCAGAAGCTTGGGACAGGGAAAGGCCAAAAACATTCAGTACTTC.

This sequence joins TRBV5-4 and TRBJ2-5, with 9 bases matching TRBD1. The CDR3 is 15 amino acids. Unmatched junction bases numbered 2, after V lost 0 bases and J lost 2 bases. Germline assignment: CDR1 SGHNT and CDR2 YYREEE (reference sequence). DNA for the CDR3: TGTGCCAGCAGCTTGGACAGGGGGCGACAAGAGACCCAGTACTTC. Translated: CASSLDRGRQETQYF.

The chain recombines TRBV6-5 with TRBJ2-7, with D uncertain. CDR1 and CDR2 from the germline V gene are MNHEY and SVGAGI. V was clipped by 2 bases and J by 4 bases, with 3 bases between them. The CDR3 is 11 amino acids. In nucleotides, the CDR3 is TGTGCCAGCAGTTACCTTTACGAGCAGTACTTC. This encodes CASSYLYEQYF.

The CDR3 spells CASSQDTGGVQPQHF. CDR3 nucleotides: TGCGCCAGCAGCCAAGATACGGGGGGTGTTCAGCCCCAGCATTTT. The rearrangement links TRBV4-3 to TRBJ1-5, with D perhaps TRBD1 (5 bases). This CDR3 spans 15 amino acids. Germline assignment: CDR1 LGHNA and CDR2 YSLEER. Trimming removed 0 bases at V and 6 bases at J, with 12 bases between.

This chain joins TRBV19 and TRBJ2-5; 12 bases match TRBD2. Trimming took 3 bases from V and 0 from J; bases not matched to a gene: 14. The V gene's germline CDR1 is LNHDA and CDR2 SQIVND (reference sequence). The CDR3 is made up of 20 amino acids. The CDR3 loop is CASSIGGEWLAGGDQETQYF. CDR3 coding DNA: TGTGCCAGTAGTATTGGAGGCGAGTGGCTAGCGGGGGGGGACCAAGAGACCCAGTACTTC. Using reference TRBV19 and TRBJ2-5 for the parts outside the CDR3, the full variable domain is DGGITQSPKYLFRKEGQNVTLSCEQNLNHDAMYWYRQDPGQGLRLIYYSQIVNDFQKGDIAEGYSVSREKKESFPLTVTSAQKNPTAFYLCASSIGGEWLAGGDQETQYFGPGTRLLVL.

This clone is deemed medium-sized. The genes are TRBV28 and TRBJ2-1; D possibly corresponds to TRBD1 (5 bases). Germline-derived CDR1 and CDR2 are MDHEN and SYDVKM. Deletions cut 6 bases from V and 6 bases from J, with 15 bases between. The CDR3 contains 14 residues. The DNA of the CDR3 is TGTGCCAGCAGAACAGGCTATGGTAGCAATGAGCAGTTCTTC. Its protein product is CASRTGYGSNEQFF.

The rearrangement links TRBV10-1 to TRBJ2-2; TRBD1 matches 9 bases. The CDR3 has 15 residues. The V gene end was trimmed by 5 bases and the J gene end by 2 bases; junction bases not matched to a gene: 3. Germline V CDR1 and CDR2: WNHNN, SYGVQD (reference sequence). The CDR3 DNA is TGCGCCAGCAGTAGGGGACAGGGTAACACCGGGGAGCTGTTTTTT. This translates into CASSRGQGNTGELFF.